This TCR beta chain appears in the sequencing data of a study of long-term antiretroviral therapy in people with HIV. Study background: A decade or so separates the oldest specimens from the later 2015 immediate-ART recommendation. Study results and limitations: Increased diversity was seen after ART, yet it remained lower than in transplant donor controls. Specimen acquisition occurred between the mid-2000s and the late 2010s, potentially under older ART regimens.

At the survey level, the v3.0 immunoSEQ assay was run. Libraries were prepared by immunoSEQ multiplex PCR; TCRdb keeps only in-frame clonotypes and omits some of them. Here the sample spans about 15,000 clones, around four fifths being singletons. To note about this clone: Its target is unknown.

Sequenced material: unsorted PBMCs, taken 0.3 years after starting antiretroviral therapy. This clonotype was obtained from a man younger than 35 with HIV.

This CDR3 reads CASSLQGLGNQPQHF. The CDR3, as DNA: TGCGCCAGCAGCTTACAGGGGCTGGGCAATCAGCCCCAGCATTTT. This rearrangement joins TRBV5-1 to TRBJ1-5, with 7 bases fitting TRBD1. In germline, CDR1 is SGHRS, CDR2 YFSETQ. With V trimmed by 2 bases and J by 2 bases, 4 bases remained unmatched. The CDR3 spans 15 residues.